These 24 T cell receptor beta chains originate from one sample sequenced in a study of T cells after yellow fever vaccination. In TCRdb, the 5' RACE reads were re-called with MiXCR into one record per CDR3 protein. The table lists more than 110,000 distinct CDR3 sequences, under 7% of them singletons. The sample here was CD4+ T cells sorted from PBMCs, taken 10 days after the yellow fever booster vaccination. All receptors come from a man aged 30-40 years who received the YFV17D yellow fever vaccine.

This clonotype came up many times. This chain links TRBV12-3 or TRBV12-4 with TRBJ1-3, with D possibly matching TRBD1 (6 bases). This CDR3 is built from 16 residues. Between the trimmed V and J ends, which lost 3 bases and 4 bases, there was a span of 16 bases. CDR3 DNA sequence: TGTGCCAGCAGTTTGGGGGGCGTCCCAGGCGGAAACACCATATATTTT. This encodes CASSLGGVPGGNTIYF.

At least ten counts were recorded for this clonotype. This rearrangement joins TRBV7-8 to TRBJ2-2; TRBD2 matches 7 bases. J was trimmed by 2 bases and V by 5 bases; bases with no gene match: 5. Germline loops: CDR1 SGHVS, CDR2 FQNEAQ. CDR3 length: 15 residues. As DNA, the CDR3 is TGTGCCAGCAGCGCCCTAGCGGCCAACACCGGGGAGCTGTTTTTT. It is translated as CASSALAANTGELFF.

The sample holds many counts of this clonotype. The V and J genes are TRBV6-1 and TRBJ2-7; either TRBD1 or TRBD2 may fit D (5 bases each). The germline V and J ends were trimmed by 5 bases and 4 bases, with 18 bases remaining between them. The germline gives CDR1 MNHNS, CDR2 SASEGT. The CDR3 sequence is 15 residues long. The CDR3 DNA follows: TGTGCCAGCAGTCCCCAGTACGAGGGGCCGTACGAGCAGTACTTC. This encodes CASSPQYEGPYEQYF.

This clonotype was recorded once. A much larger clone differs by one base, so this may be a read error. The chain joins TRBV3-1 to TRBJ2-1; 12 nucleotides agree with TRBD2. J was trimmed by 8 bases and V by 4 bases; bases with no gene match: 6. This CDR3 region has 15 residues. Germline CDR1 LGHDT, CDR2 YNNKEL (reference sequence). The CDR3 spells CASSPTSGRSDEQFF. DNA of the CDR3: TGTGCCAGCAGCCCTACTAGCGGGAGGAGTGATGAGCAGTTCTTC.

There are many counts of this clonotype. V and J are TRBV27 and TRBJ1-5, with D unclear. Trimming took 5 bases from V and 4 from J, leaving 6 bases between them. The CDR3 is 12 amino acids. Germline values: CDR1 MNHEY, CDR2 SMNVEV (reference sequence). The CDR3 DNA reads as TGTGCCAGCAGTAAGATTAATCAGCCCCAGCATTTT. Protein sequence: CASSKINQPQHF.

The sample holds many counts of this clonotype. The rearrangement links TRBV29-1 to TRBJ1-1; the match to TRBD1 covers 8 bases. The CDR3 runs 11 residues. CDR1 is SQVTM and CDR2 is ANQGSEA in the germline V gene. Trimming removed 7 bases from V and 11 bases from J; junction bases left unmatched: 9. The CDR3 DNA sequence: TGCAGCGGGAAGACAGGGGCGGGTGCTTTCTTT. It translates to CSGKTGAGAFF. Based on the CDR3 plus reference TRBV29-1 and TRBJ1-1, the full variable domain is SAVISQKPSRDICQRGTSLTIQCQVDSQVTMMFWYRQQPGQSLTLIATANQGSEATYESGFVIDKFPISRPNLTFSTLTVSNMSPEDSSIYLCSGKTGAGAFFGQGTRLTVV.

The table lists this clonotype with many counts. The rearrangement links TRBV20-1 to TRBJ2-3; D is ambiguous. Germline V gene data show CDR1 as DFQATT and CDR2 as SNEGSKA (reference sequence). Between the trimmed V and J ends, which lost 1 base and 0 bases, there was a span of 2 bases. This CDR3 spans 12 amino acids. The CDR3 bases are TGCAGTGCTAGAGTTAGCACAGATACGCAGTATTTT. Encoded protein: CSARVSTDTQYF.

Many counts were recorded for this clonotype. V gene TRBV7-2 combines with J gene TRBJ2-5; D tentatively reads TRBD1 or TRBD2 (5 bases each). The CDR3 totals 17 residues. The germline gives CDR1 SGHTA, CDR2 FQGNSA. V was clipped by 5 bases and J by 2 bases, with 21 bases between them. CDR3: CASSTRDPHSIQETQYF. CDR3 sequence (DNA): TGTGCCAGCAGCACCCGGGACCCACACTCGATACAAGAGACCCAGTACTTC.

This clonotype was seen a few times. The genes are TRBV20-1 and TRBJ2-1, with D uncertain. The CDR3 covers 11 residues. From germline, CDR1 is DFQATT and CDR2 SNEGSKA (reference sequence). V dropped 5 bases and J dropped 7 bases, with 9 bases sitting between them. The CDR3 region is CSAPFLNEQFF. DNA for the CDR3: TGCAGTGCTCCGTTCTTGAATGAGCAGTTCTTC.

This clonotype was found many times. V and J are TRBV7-2 and TRBJ2-3; TRBD2 matches 8 bases. Trimming took 2 bases from V and 0 from J; bases not matched to a gene: 7. Germline-derived CDR1 and CDR2 are SGHTA and FQGNSA. This CDR3 spans 17 amino acids. The CDR3 is CASSLFPGGLSTDTQYF. The CDR3 bases are TGTGCCAGCAGCTTATTCCCGGGAGGGCTTAGCACAGATACGCAGTATTTT.

The V call is TRBV20-1, the J call TRBJ1-4, with a possible D match to TRBD1 (6 bases). The CDR3 runs 15 residues. CDR1 and CDR2 (germline): DFQATT, SNEGSKA (reference sequence). V was cut by 3 bases and J by 8 bases, with 19 bases left in between. In DNA, the CDR3 is TGCAGTGCTAGCCCCCTGGGGGGCCCTGAGGAAAAACTGTTTTTT. This codes for CSASPLGGPEEKLFF.

This clonotype was recorded many times. The V gene is TRBV7-8, the J gene TRBJ1-2, with 8 bases identical to TRBD1. The germline V gene encodes CDR1 SGHVS and CDR2 FQNEAQ. J lost 4 bases, V lost 3 bases, and 7 bases had no gene match. This CDR3 has 15 amino acids. The CDR3 here is CASSFNRGGIYGYTF. In nucleotides, the CDR3 is TGTGCCAGCAGCTTTAACAGGGGGGGGATCTATGGCTACACCTTC. Based on the CDR3 plus reference TRBV7-8 and TRBJ1-2, the full variable domain is GAGVSQSPRYKVAKRGQDVALRCDPISGHVSLFWYQQALGQGPEFLTYFQNEAQLDKSGLPSDRFFAERPEGSVSTLKIQRTQQEDSAVYLCASSFNRGGIYGYTFGSGTRLTVV.

Many counts were recorded for this clonotype. The J gene is TRBJ2-3, the V gene TRBV20-1; the match to TRBD2 covers 10 bases. CDR1 is DFQATT and CDR2 is SNEGSKA in the germline V gene (reference sequence). CDR3 length: 16 amino acids. V was clipped by 6 bases and J by 2 bases; unmatched bases: 11. This CDR3 reads CSAEIAGGPITDTQYF. CDR3 in DNA: TGCAGTGCGGAAATAGCGGGAGGCCCTATCACAGATACGCAGTATTTT.

The table lists this clonotype with many counts. CDR3 amino acids: CASSRQGIGQPQHF. CDR3 nucleotides: TGTGCCAGCAGTCGTCAGGGGATCGGACAGCCCCAGCATTTT. J is TRBJ1-5 and V is TRBV6-1, with TRBD1 as a possible D gene (6 bases). The V gene's germline CDR1 is MNHNS and CDR2 SASEGT. The CDR3 loop spans 14 amino acids. Trimming cost V 5 bases and J 7 bases, with 15 bases left between them.

This clonotype showed up just a few times. V and J are TRBV12-3 or TRBV12-4 and TRBJ2-1; D might be TRBD1 (6 bases). The V and J ends lost 4 bases and 4 bases respectively, with 14 bases between them. The CDR3 contains 15 residues. This chain's CDR3 is CASSWAGQFYNEQFF. The CDR3 coding sequence is TGTGCCAGCAGTTGGGCCGGACAGTTTTACAATGAGCAGTTCTTC.

Many counts were recorded for this clonotype. V usage is TRBV3-1 and J usage is TRBJ2-1; D remains ambiguous. The V end lost 5 bases, the J end lost 11 bases, and 13 bases lay between the germline ends. Germline loops: CDR1 LGHDT, CDR2 YNNKEL (reference sequence). CDR3 length: 12 amino acids. CDR3 DNA sequence: TGTGCCAGCAGCTTCACCACCGGGCAGCAGTTCTTC. Amino acids: CASSFTTGQQFF.

Many counts were recorded for this clonotype. The J gene is TRBJ2-1, the V gene TRBV9, with D tentatively TRBD2 (5 bases). V was trimmed by 0 bases and J by 5 bases, leaving 6 bases between them. CDR3 size: 13 residues. Germline lookup yields CDR1 SGDLS and CDR2 YYNGEE. CDR3 residues: CASSVAGNNEQFF. DNA of the CDR3: TGTGCCAGCAGCGTAGCGGGGAACAATGAGCAGTTCTTC.

This clonotype occurred many times. The V call is TRBV20-1, the J call TRBJ2-5; no clear D gene. The CDR3 is 12 amino acids. Trimming left V 0 bases short and J 5 bases short, with 7 bases between. CDR1 DFQATT and CDR2 SNEGSKA come from the germline V gene (reference sequence). The CDR3 sequence: CSAREAVETQYF. The CDR3 nucleotides are TGCAGTGCTAGAGAGGCCGTGGAGACCCAGTACTTC.

This clonotype was seen more than once but under ten times. V is TRBV5-1 and J is TRBJ2-7; D gene ambiguous. The CDR3 runs 15 residues. V gave up 5 bases and J gave up 0 bases, with 15 bases separating them. Germline-derived CDR1 and CDR2 are SGHRS and YFSETQ. The CDR3 sequence: CASRNPLRSSYEQYF. The DNA of the CDR3 is TGCGCCAGCAGAAATCCCCTTAGGAGCTCCTACGAGCAGTACTTC.

This clonotype was detected many times. The rearrangement links TRBV15 to TRBJ1-2, with D tentatively TRBD1 (5 bases). The CDR3 runs 13 residues. CDR1 and CDR2 (germline): LNHNV, YYDKDF (reference sequence). Trimming took 4 bases from V and 4 from J, leaving 10 bases between them. The CDR3 spells CATSNYRLYGYTF. DNA for the CDR3: TGTGCCACCAGCAATTACAGGCTCTATGGCTACACCTTC. Full variable domain (remainder filled in from reference TRBV15 and TRBJ1-2): DAMVIQNPRYQVTQFGKPVTLSCSQTLNHNVMYWYQQKSSQAPKLLFHYYDKDFNNEADTPDNFQSRRPNTSFCFLDIRSPGLGDTAMYLCATSNYRLYGYTFGSGTRLTVV.

This clonotype was picked up many times. The rearrangement uses TRBV18 and TRBJ2-5; TRBD1 matches at 8 bases. Germline V CDR1 and CDR2: KGHSH, LQKENI. V shed 3 bases and J 6 bases; nucleotides not matched to a gene: 9. This CDR3 has 15 amino acids. This CDR3 is CASSPTGAGKQTQYF. The CDR3 region has the DNA TGTGCCAGCTCACCGACAGGGGCGGGAAAGCAGACCCAGTACTTC.

This clonotype was counted at least ten times. CDR3 coding DNA: TGTGCCACCAGTGATTGGACCGCGTCCGGGGAGCTGTTTTTT. It yields the protein CATSDWTASGELFF. V usage is TRBV24-1 and J usage is TRBJ2-2; D gene unclear. V lost 2 bases and J 6 bases, leaving 9 bases between the germline ends. Germline CDR1 KGHDR, CDR2 SFDVKD. CDR3 length equals 14 residues.

This clonotype was counted only a few times. The gene calls are TRBV28 and TRBJ1-1; D is uncertain. The germline V gene has CDR1 MDHEN and CDR2 SYDVKM. The CDR3 totals 12 residues. V lost 2 bases and J lost 5, with 6 bases in between. The CDR3 here is CASSLIKTEAFF. The CDR3 DNA reads TGTGCCAGCAGTTTAATTAAGACTGAAGCTTTCTTT.

V is TRBV7-9 and J is TRBJ2-3; the D gene is possibly TRBD2 (6 bases). Germline V gene lookup returns CDR1 SEHNR and CDR2 FQNEAQ (reference sequence). V was pared by 4 bases and J by 4 bases, with 21 bases between. This CDR3 contains 17 residues. Here the CDR3 DNA reads TGTGCCAGCAGCTCCCGCGGGACCCCGGTTCGGGCAGATACGCAGTATTTT. This codes for CASSSRGTPVRADTQYF.